A single sample is the source of the 10 T cell receptor beta chains below, sequenced in a study of shared clonotypes between healthy human individuals (dated by TCRdb to 2018 to 2020). Library creation used the immunoSEQ multiplex PCR assay. Entries here come from immuneACCESS through TCRdb and include only in-frame sequences with V and J called. Some clones fail to appear in such tables; in the studies checked, an unresolved V gene covers under half of the shortfall, and the cause of the remainder is unknown. Present in this sample are some 790,000 clones, 72% of which were seen just once. 1.8% of the sample lies in the top ten. The sample taken for sequencing was memory CD4+ T cells sorted from blood. This specimen's cell subset or site label, interpreted: CD45RA-negative fraction. The receptors were gathered from a woman aged 25-40 years in good health.

The chain joins TRBV7-8 to TRBJ1-1; 9 bases fit TRBD1. The germline CDR1 and CDR2 sequences are SGHVS and FQNEAQ. The CDR3 covers 14 residues. V was clipped by 3 bases and J by 4 bases; unmatched bases: 3. CDR3 sequence (DNA): TGTGCCAGCAGCTTTCGACAGGGGGTCACTGAAGCTTTCTTT. It translates to CASSFRQGVTEAFF. Combining the CDR3 with reference TRBV7-8 and TRBJ1-1 gives the whole variable domain GAGVSQSPRYKVAKRGQDVALRCDPISGHVSLFWYQQALGQGPEFLTYFQNEAQLDKSGLPSDRFFAERPEGSVSTLKIQRTQQEDSAVYLCASSFRQGVTEAFFGQGTRLTVV.

The chain links TRBV5-1 to TRBJ2-1, with 9 bases fitting TRBD1. The V gene end was trimmed by 5 bases and the J gene end by 9 bases; junction bases not matched to a gene: 6. Germline V gene lookup returns CDR1 SGHRS and CDR2 YFSETQ. The CDR3 covers 13 residues. In nucleotides, the CDR3 is TGCGCCAGCAGTTATACAGGGGGCAGTGAGCAGTTCTTC. As protein: CASSYTGGSEQFF.

The V call is TRBV18, the J call TRBJ2-7; 7 bases map to TRBD1. Germline CDR1 is KGHSH and CDR2 is LQKENI. J lost 2 bases, V lost 3 bases, and 7 bases had no gene match. The CDR3 spans 15 residues. The DNA of the CDR3 is TGTGCCAGCTCACCGCCGGGACAGACAACCTACGAGCAGTACTTC. Its translation is CASSPPGQTTYEQYF.

This clone has a handful of counts. As DNA, the CDR3 is TGCAGTGCTCTCCACCCCCCCGGGCAGTACTTC. Protein sequence: CSALHPPGQYF. The chain has TRBV20-1 and TRBJ2-7; D is undetermined. CDR3 size: 11 residues. Germline values: CDR1 DFQATT, CDR2 SNEGSKA (reference sequence). V shed 5 bases and J shed 9 bases, with 14 bases lying between them.

This chain uses TRBV29-1 with TRBJ1-1; 7 bases are shared with TRBD1. The CDR3 contains 12 residues. V was clipped by 6 bases and J by 4 bases; unmatched bases: 5. Germline CDR1 is SQVTM and CDR2 is ANQGSEA. DNA for the CDR3: TGCAGCGTCTCAGGGGGGAGCACTGAAGCTTTCTTT. Its translation: CSVSGGSTEAFF.

The genes are TRBV7-2 and TRBJ2-7; a weak D match, TRBD1 (6 bases). This CDR3 has 15 residues. The germline V gene has CDR1 SGHTA and CDR2 FQGNSA. Trimming took 2 bases from V and 1 from J, leaving 12 bases between them. The DNA of the CDR3 is TGTGCCAGCAGCTTAATGGGTCAGGGGTCCTACGAGCAGTACTTC. It codes for CASSLMGQGSYEQYF.

J is TRBJ1-5 and V is TRBV4-1; D perhaps matches TRBD1 (6 bases). The V gene lost 2 bases and the J gene lost 6 bases, with 8 bases spanning the gap. CDR1 and CDR2 from the germline V gene are MGHRA and YSYEKL. The CDR3 is 13 residues long. The CDR3 DNA reads TGCGCCAGCAGCCAAAAACAGGGTCAGCCCCAGCATTTT. Translation gives CASSQKQGQPQHF.

This chain links TRBV11-2 with TRBJ1-1; possibly TRBD1 for D (5 bases). Looked up from germline, CDR1 is SGHAT and CDR2 is FQNNGV. Trimming stripped 5 bases from V and 4 bases from J, with 17 bases between. CDR3 size: 15 residues. CDR3 in amino acids: CASSQRRGESTEAFF. The CDR3 nucleotides are TGTGCCAGCAGCCAACGCCGAGGGGAGAGCACTGAAGCTTTCTTT.

In DNA form, the CDR3 reads TGTGCCAGCAGCTCCTTCGACAGGGTGGACACTGAAGCTTTCTTT. Translation: CASSSFDRVDTEAFF. This chain uses TRBV7-6 with TRBJ1-1, with 7 bases aligning to TRBD1. CDR3 length: 15 amino acids. Germline assignment: CDR1 SGHVS and CDR2 FNYEAQ. V was pared by 4 bases and J by 3 bases, with 8 bases of the junction left unmatched.

The chain is built from TRBV5-6 and TRBJ2-7; D might be TRBD1 or TRBD2, each matching 5 bases. V lost 4 bases and J lost 6, with 23 bases in between. The CDR3 consists of 16 residues. Germline V lookup: CDR1 SGHDT, CDR2 YYEEEE. The CDR3 spells CASSPVGAGVDFEQYF. The CDR3 DNA sequence: TGTGCCAGCAGCCCCGTCGGGGCCGGGGTGGACTTCGAGCAGTACTTC. Supplemented by reference TRBV5-6 and TRBJ2-7, the full variable domain reads DAGVTQSPTHLIKTRGQQVTLRCSPKSGHDTVSWYQQALGQGPQFIFQYYEEEERQRGNFPDRFSGHQFPNYSSELNVNALLLGDSALYLCASSPVGAGVDFEQYFGPGTRLTVT.